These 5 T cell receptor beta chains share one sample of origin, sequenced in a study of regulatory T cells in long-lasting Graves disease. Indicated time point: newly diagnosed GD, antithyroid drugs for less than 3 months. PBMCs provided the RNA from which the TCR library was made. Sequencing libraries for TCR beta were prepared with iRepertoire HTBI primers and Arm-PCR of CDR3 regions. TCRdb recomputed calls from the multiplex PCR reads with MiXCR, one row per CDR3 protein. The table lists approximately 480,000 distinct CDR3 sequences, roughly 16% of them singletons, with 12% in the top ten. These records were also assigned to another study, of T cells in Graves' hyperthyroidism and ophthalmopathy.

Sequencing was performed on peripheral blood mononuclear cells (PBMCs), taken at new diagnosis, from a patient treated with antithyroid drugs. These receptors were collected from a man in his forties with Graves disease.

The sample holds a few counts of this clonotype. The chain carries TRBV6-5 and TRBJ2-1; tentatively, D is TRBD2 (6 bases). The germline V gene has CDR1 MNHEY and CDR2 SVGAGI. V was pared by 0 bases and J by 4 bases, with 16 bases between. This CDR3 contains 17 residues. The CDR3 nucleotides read TGTGCCAGCAGTTACTCGGGATCGGGGGTCCTTTACAATGAGCAGTTCTTC. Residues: CASSYSGSGVLYNEQFF.

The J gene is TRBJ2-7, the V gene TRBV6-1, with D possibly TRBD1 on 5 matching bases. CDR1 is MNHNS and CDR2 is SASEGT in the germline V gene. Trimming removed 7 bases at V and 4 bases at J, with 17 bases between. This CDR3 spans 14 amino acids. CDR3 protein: CASKRTTDRYEQYF. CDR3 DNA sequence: TGTGCCAGCAAACGGACAACCGACCGGTACGAGCAGTACTTC.

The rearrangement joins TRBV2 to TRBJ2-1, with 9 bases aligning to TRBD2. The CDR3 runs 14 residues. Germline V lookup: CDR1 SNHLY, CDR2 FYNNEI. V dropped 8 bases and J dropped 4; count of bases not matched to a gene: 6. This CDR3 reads CASVLLAGYNEQFF. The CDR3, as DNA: TGTGCCAGCGTCTTGCTAGCGGGGTACAATGAGCAGTTCTTC.

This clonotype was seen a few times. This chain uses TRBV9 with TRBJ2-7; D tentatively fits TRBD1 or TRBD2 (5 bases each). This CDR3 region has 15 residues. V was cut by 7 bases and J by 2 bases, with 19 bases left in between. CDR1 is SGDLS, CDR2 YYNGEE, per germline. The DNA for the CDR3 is TGTGCCAGCTCCCGGGGCTTGGAGAGAACCTACGAGCAGTACTTC. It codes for CASSRGLERTYEQYF.

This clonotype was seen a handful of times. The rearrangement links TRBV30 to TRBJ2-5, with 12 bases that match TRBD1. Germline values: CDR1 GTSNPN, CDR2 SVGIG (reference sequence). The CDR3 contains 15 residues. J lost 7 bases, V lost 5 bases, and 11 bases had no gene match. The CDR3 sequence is CAWQGTGGIFGTQYF. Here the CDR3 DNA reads TGTGCCTGGCAAGGGACAGGGGGCATCTTCGGGACCCAGTACTTC.